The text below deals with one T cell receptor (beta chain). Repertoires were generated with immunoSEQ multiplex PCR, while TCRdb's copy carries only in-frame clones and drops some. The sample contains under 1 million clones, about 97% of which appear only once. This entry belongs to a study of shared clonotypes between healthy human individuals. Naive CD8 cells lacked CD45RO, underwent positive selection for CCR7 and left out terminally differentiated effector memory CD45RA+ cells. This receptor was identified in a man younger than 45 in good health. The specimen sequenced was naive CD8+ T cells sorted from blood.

CDR3 residues: CASPGLAGANEQFF. CDR3 nucleotides: TGTGCCAGCCCTGGACTAGCGGGAGCCAATGAGCAGTTCTTC. The chain carries TRBV2 and TRBJ2-1, with TRBD2 matching over 13 bases. Looked up from germline, CDR1 is SNHLY and CDR2 is FYNNEI. The V segment lost 8 bases and the J segment 6 bases; nucleotides outside the gene matches: 4. The CDR3 totals 14 residues.